The clone carrying this T cell receptor beta chain was recorded a few times. For the second PCR, which ran for 7 to 11 cycles, a sample-barcoded 5' primer and a J-beta primer mix were used. Template switching added a 12-random-nucleotide identifier to every cDNA molecule. TCRdb analysed the 5' RACE reads with MiXCR anew, one entry per CDR3 protein. The top ten hold 22% of the sample, which has hundreds of thousands of distinct CDR3 sequences, roughly 64% seen once. These data come from a study of blood T cells in healthy people across ages. In germline, CDR1 is SEHNR, CDR2 FQNEAQ (reference sequence). This CDR3 region has 15 residues. V lost 6 bases, J lost 0 bases, and 7 bases stayed unmatched.

This chain links TRBV7-9 with TRBJ2-7; TRBD1 aligns across 8 bases. Sequences were obtained from blood. The source of this sequence is a man younger than 45 in good health. CDR3 DNA sequence: TGTGCCAGCAGGGGTACTGGACAGGGCTCCTACGAGCAGTACTTC. It is translated as CASRGTGQGSYEQYF.